The rows below give T cell receptor beta chains drawn from one sample of a study of molecular identifiers for immune sequencing clone quantification. TCRdb recomputed calls from the PCR reads with MiXCR, one row per CDR3 protein. The table includes approximately 93,000 distinct CDR3 sequences, nearly 25% detected once. Sequenced: naive CD8+ T cells from blood, with Jurkat cell RNA spiked in. These receptor sequences come from a human donor in good health. Some libraries in this study had Jurkat cell RNA spiked in. Both conserved end residues are part of each CDR3. The D gene is left open where the match is weak. The size field is filled for only some rows; it gives once, few, many or a size class.

j_call cdr3_length clone_size d_call v_call cdr3_aa cdr3_nt
TRBJ2-4 13 - - TRBV7-9 CASSLHSRNIQYF TGTGCCAGCAGCTTACACAGTAGAAACATTCAGTACTTC
TRBJ2-1 15 few - TRBV19 CASSTPMGLPNEQFF TGTGCCAGTAGCACCCCCATGGGGCTACCAAATGAGCAGTTCTTC
TRBJ2-3 16 - TRBD2 TRBV7-6 CASSMRLAGAGDTQYF TGTGCCAGCAGCATGAGGCTAGCGGGGGCCGGGGATACGCAGTATTTT
TRBJ2-3 18 many TRBD2 TRBV5-5 CASSLVVGLAGITDTQYF TGTGCCAGCAGCTTGGTAGTGGGACTAGCGGGAATCACAGATACGCAGTATTTT
TRBJ2-5 15 many - TRBV13 CASSSTSGSQETQYF TGTGCCAGCAGCTCGACTTCGGGGTCCCAAGAGACCCAGTACTTC
TRBJ2-2 15 few TRBD1 TRBV11-3 CASSDGQGTAGELFF TGTGCCAGCAGCGACGGACAGGGAACGGCCGGGGAGCTGTTTTTT
TRBJ2-3 11 many - TRBV27 CASSLGNTQYF TGTGCCAGCAGTTTGGGAAATACGCAGTATTTT
TRBJ2-7 16 - TRBD1 TRBV28 CASSLSRQGVSNEQYF TGTGCCAGCAGTTTATCTCGGCAGGGGGTCTCCAACGAGCAGTACTTC
TRBJ1-1 14 few - TRBV4-1 CASSPPNWNTEAFF TGCGCCAGCAGCCCGCCCAATTGGAACACTGAAGCTTTCTTT
TRBJ1-5 14 many - TRBV4-3 CASSQEGPNQPQHF TGCGCCAGCAGCCAGGAAGGACCGAATCAGCCCCAGCATTTT
TRBJ2-5 15 few TRBD2 TRBV4-3 CASSQGRGLGETQYF TGCGCCAGCAGCCAAGGGAGGGGACTAGGAGAGACCCAGTACTTC
TRBJ2-7 12 once - TRBV6-2/TRBV6-3 CASVGRGYAQYF TGTGCCAGCGTTGGCAGGGGTTACGCGCAGTACTTC
TRBJ2-7 16 - TRBD2 TRBV10-1 CASSETAGLATYEQYF TGCGCCAGCAGTGAGACTGCGGGACTAGCGACTTACGAGCAGTACTTC
TRBJ2-5 12 many - TRBV12-3/TRBV12-4 CASSPQPETQYF TGTGCCAGCAGCCCGCAGCCGGAGACCCAGTACTTC
TRBJ2-1 15 - - TRBV27 CVSSLYPPGGNEQFF TGTGTCAGCAGTTTATACCCACCTGGAGGCAATGAGCAGTTCTTC
TRBJ1-2 15 few TRBD1 TRBV6-5 CASTDRGTLEYGYTF TGTGCCAGCACGGACAGGGGGACCCTGGAATATGGCTACACCTTC
TRBJ2-7 14 - - TRBV7-9 CASSPESPGWRMYF TGTGCCAGCAGCCCAGAGAGCCCAGGGTGGAGGATGTACTTC
TRBJ2-1 18 many TRBD2 TRBV7-6 CASSLRLAGASSYNEQFF TGTGCCAGCAGCTTACGACTAGCGGGGGCCTCCTCCTACAATGAGCAGTTCTTC
TRBJ2-2 13 many - TRBV30 CAWIGVISGELFF TGTGCCTGGATCGGGGTCATCAGCGGGGAGCTGTTTTTT
TRBJ2-2 11 few - TRBV20-1 CSAIHVGELFF TGCAGTGCTATACATGTCGGGGAGCTGTTTTTT
TRBJ1-1 12 - - TRBV19 CASSMGFTEAFF TGTGCCAGTAGTATGGGGTTCACTGAAGCTTTCTTT
TRBJ2-7 11 many - TRBV2 CASSEGGEQYF TGTGCCAGCAGTGAGGGCGGCGAGCAGTACTTC
TRBJ2-7 14 few - TRBV2 CASSDTDPAYEQYF TGTGCCAGCAGTGACACAGACCCGGCCTACGAGCAGTACTTC
TRBJ2-7 13 many TRBD1 TRBV5-5 CASSGTGDYEQYF TGTGCCAGCAGCGGGACAGGGGACTACGAGCAGTACTTC
TRBJ2-7 15 many - TRBV6-5 CASSYSEGGSYEQYF TGTGCCAGCAGTTACTCAGAGGGGGGTTCCTACGAGCAGTACTTC
TRBJ2-7 15 many - TRBV7-9 CASSGPDSDSYEQYF TGTGCCAGCAGCGGCCCGGACAGCGACTCCTACGAGCAGTACTTC
TRBJ2-5 14 - - TRBV5-5 CASTPEWLGETQYF TGTGCCAGCACCCCGGAGTGGTTAGGGGAGACCCAGTACTTC